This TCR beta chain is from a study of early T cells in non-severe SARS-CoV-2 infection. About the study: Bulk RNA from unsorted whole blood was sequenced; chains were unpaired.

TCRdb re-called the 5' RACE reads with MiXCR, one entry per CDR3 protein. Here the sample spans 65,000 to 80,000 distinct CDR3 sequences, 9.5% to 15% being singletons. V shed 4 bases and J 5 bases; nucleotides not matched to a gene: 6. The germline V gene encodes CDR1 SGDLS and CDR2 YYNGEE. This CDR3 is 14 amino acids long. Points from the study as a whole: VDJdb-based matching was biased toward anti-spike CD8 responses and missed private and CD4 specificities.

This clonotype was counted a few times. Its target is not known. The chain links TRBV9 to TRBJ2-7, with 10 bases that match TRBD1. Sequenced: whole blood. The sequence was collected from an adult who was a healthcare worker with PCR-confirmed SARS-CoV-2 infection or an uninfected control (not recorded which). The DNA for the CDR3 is TGTGCCAGCAGCCTCGGCGGGACAGGGGACGAGCAGTACTTC. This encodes CASSLGGTGDEQYF.